The 24 T cell receptor beta chains presented below share a single source sample, sequenced in a study of blood T cells in healthy people across ages. A J-beta primer mix and a sample-barcoded 5' primer were used in a second PCR of roughly 7 to 12 cycles. In TCRdb, the 5' RACE reads were re-called with MiXCR into one record per CDR3 protein. Among about 1,400,000 distinct CDR3 sequences listed, roughly 64% were seen once. The sample taken for sequencing was blood. The receptors were sampled from a young man in good health.

The J gene is TRBJ2-1, the V gene TRBV10-3; D not resolved. Per the germline V gene, CDR1 is ENHRY and CDR2 is SYGVKD. CDR3 length: 16 amino acids. V was trimmed by 4 bases and J by 5 bases, leaving 18 bases between them. The CDR3 region has the DNA TGTGCCATCAGTGGGTCCTTTGTGGGCCAAGACAATGAGCAGTTCTTC. Translated: CAISGSFVGQDNEQFF.

The J gene is TRBJ2-1, the V gene TRBV11-2; no definite D call. Germline-derived CDR1 and CDR2 are SGHAT and FQNNGV. This CDR3 spans 13 amino acids. Trimming cost V 5 bases and J 6 bases, with 11 bases left between them. Written as DNA, the CDR3 is TGTGCCAGCAGCCCCACCGAGGCCAATGAGCAGTTCTTC. It yields the protein CASSPTEANEQFF.

This clonotype was seen just once. CDR3 bases: TGTGCCAGCAGCTTGGCGGGTCGCGTCCAAGAGACCCAGTACTTC. It codes for CASSLAGRVQETQYF. The chain couples TRBV5-6 to TRBJ2-5; D is unresolved. CDR1 is SGHDT, CDR2 YYEEEE, per germline. The V end was cut by 0 bases, the J end by 1 base, with 10 bases between. The CDR3 contains 15 residues.

The rearrangement links TRBV20-1 to TRBJ2-4; 7 bases agree with TRBD1. Germline CDR1 DFQATT, CDR2 SNEGSKA (reference sequence). V trimming: 5 bases; J trimming: 2 bases; junction bases outside the gene matches: 3. The length of the CDR3 is 13 residues. CDR3 sequence reads: CSALQGSKNIQYF. The DNA for the CDR3 is TGCAGTGCTTTACAGGGGTCCAAAAACATTCAGTACTTC.

The count of this clonotype is one. This chain joins TRBV4-1 and TRBJ2-7; D is possibly TRBD1 (5 bases). Near its end, the DNA agrees better with TRBJ2-5, so the J call may be wrong. Germline assignment: CDR1 MGHRA and CDR2 YSYEKL. There are 15 residues in the CDR3. The CDR3 nucleotides read TGCGCCAGCAGCTTCAGGGCCCTGCCCCAAGAGACCCAGTACTTC. Amino acid sequence: CASSFRALPQETQYF.

The table lists this clonotype with a few counts. The chain has TRBV7-9 and TRBJ1-2; D not resolved. Trimming shortened V by 0 bases and J by 4 bases, and 9 bases separated the two germline ends. CDR1 SEHNR and CDR2 FQNEAQ come from the germline V gene (reference sequence). This CDR3 has 14 residues. CDR3 protein: CASSLAAGAYGYTF. In DNA form, the CDR3 reads TGTGCCAGCAGCTTAGCCGCGGGAGCCTATGGCTACACCTTC.

The rearrangement joins TRBV5-5 to TRBJ1-6, with 11 nucleotides matching TRBD1. This CDR3 is built from 18 residues. Trimming cost V 3 bases and J 4 bases; bases outside gene matches: 9. Germline assignment: CDR1 SGHKS and CDR2 YYEKEE (reference sequence). CDR3 residues: CASSSERTGGYYNSPLHF. The CDR3 nucleotides read TGTGCCAGCAGCTCAGAAAGGACAGGGGGCTATTATAATTCACCCCTCCACTTT.

The chain combines TRBV12-3 or TRBV12-4 with TRBJ2-4, with 12 nucleotides matching TRBD1. The ends lost 6 bases at V and 7 bases at J; junction bases unmatched: 4. This CDR3 spans 14 amino acids. CDR3 sequence: CASRTGTGGNIQYF. DNA of the CDR3: TGTGCCAGCAGAACCGGGACAGGGGGCAACATTCAGTACTTC.

This clonotype occurred a few times. The rearrangement uses TRBV4-2 and TRBJ1-2; 8 bases agree with TRBD1. The germline CDR1 and CDR2 sequences are LGHNA and YNFKEQ. J was trimmed by 5 bases and V by 0 bases; bases with no gene match: 2. The CDR3 contains 14 residues. This chain's CDR3 is CASSQEGTGYGYTF. CDR3 in DNA: TGTGCCAGCAGCCAAGAGGGGACAGGTTATGGCTACACCTTC.

This chain links TRBV12-3 or TRBV12-4 with TRBJ1-2; D not resolved. Between the trimmed V and J ends, which lost 8 bases and 2 bases, there was a span of 12 bases. The CDR3 runs 13 residues. CDR3 loop: CASASTPNYGYTF. The CDR3 bases are TGTGCCAGCGCGTCGACCCCAAACTATGGCTACACCTTC.

V is TRBV5-5 and J is TRBJ2-3, with D tentatively TRBD2 (6 bases). V gave up 5 bases and J gave up 4 bases, with 17 bases separating them. This CDR3 comprises 15 residues. Germline V gene data show CDR1 as SGHKS and CDR2 as YYEKEE (reference sequence). In DNA form, the CDR3 reads TGTGCCAGCAGGACCTTTATTGGGGAGGCAGATACGCAGTATTTT. Its protein is CASRTFIGEADTQYF.

This clonotype was picked up a small number of times. This sequence joins TRBV4-1 and TRBJ2-4; 7 bases map to TRBD1. The last part of the DNA fits TRBJ2-7 better; the J call may be wrong. Per germline, CDR1 MGHRA and CDR2 YSYEKL. The CDR3 covers 16 residues. The CDR3 loop reads CASSQEGDSQQYEQYF. The CDR3 region has the DNA TGCGCCAGCAGCCAAGAGGGGGACAGCCAACAATACGAGCAGTACTTC.

The V gene is TRBV4-1, the J gene TRBJ2-5; 10 bases agree with TRBD2. CDR3 length: 16 amino acids. Germline assignment: CDR1 MGHRA and CDR2 YSYEKL. V lost 4 bases, J lost 2 bases, and 7 bases stayed unmatched. The CDR3 DNA follows: TGCGCCAGCAGCCCGGTAGCGGGGGGTTCTCAAGAGACCCAGTACTTC. Amino acids: CASSPVAGGSQETQYF.

This rearrangement joins TRBV7-9 to TRBJ2-7; D is tentatively TRBD1 or TRBD2 (6 bases each). Germline V CDR1 and CDR2: SEHNR, FQNEAQ (reference sequence). The CDR3 is 16 amino acids. Deletions cut 5 bases from V and 0 bases from J, with 17 bases between. The CDR3 coding sequence is TGTGCCAGCAGCCCACGTCGTCGGGGGCACTCCTACGAGCAGTACTTC. Translating it yields CASSPRRRGHSYEQYF.

The rearrangement uses TRBV9 and TRBJ2-2; no clear D gene. Trimming cost V 7 bases and J 0 bases, with 16 bases left between them. The CDR3 is made up of 16 amino acids. Germline lookup yields CDR1 SGDLS and CDR2 YYNGEE. CDR3 DNA sequence: TGTGCCAGCGGCCCGGACGATACCTCGAACACCGGGGAGCTGTTTTTT. Translating gives CASGPDDTSNTGELFF.

The DNA for the CDR3 is TGCAGTGCTGGCGTCATTGGGACTAGCGGGGCCGACTACGAGCAGTACTTC. Its protein product is CSAGVIGTSGADYEQYF. The rearrangement joins TRBV20-1 to TRBJ2-7; the match to TRBD2 covers 13 bases. The CDR3 is 17 amino acids. Germline-derived CDR1 and CDR2 are DFQATT and SNEGSKA (reference sequence). V shed 5 bases and J 3 bases; nucleotides not matched to a gene: 13.

V and J are TRBV10-3 and TRBJ2-4, with 7 bases that match TRBD2. The J call may be wrong; the DNA end is better matched by TRBJ2-7. CDR3 size: 14 residues. Germline V gene sequence: CDR1 ENHRY, CDR2 SYGVKD. CDR3 DNA sequence: TGTGCCATCAGTGAGTCGGGGAGGGCAAACGAGCAGTACTTC. Its translation: CAISESGRANEQYF.

V usage is TRBV7-9 and J usage is TRBJ2-4; D is unclear. The V gene's germline CDR1 is SEHNR and CDR2 FQNEAQ (reference sequence). The germline V and J ends were trimmed by 5 bases and 5 bases, with 13 bases remaining between them. The CDR3 runs 14 residues. The CDR3 nucleotides are TGTGCCAGCAGCCCTCGGGTCGGTGAAAACATTCAGTACTTC. It yields the protein CASSPRVGENIQYF.

This chain links TRBV6-2 or TRBV6-3 with TRBJ1-2; 9 positions match TRBD1. There are 17 residues in the CDR3. V dropped 4 bases and J dropped 4; count of bases not matched to a gene: 13. From germline, CDR1 is MNHEY and CDR2 SVGEGT. CDR3 in amino acids: CASSSNNRDRVLYGYTF. DNA of the CDR3: TGTGCCAGCAGTTCTAATAACCGGGACAGGGTACTCTATGGCTACACCTTC.

This clonotype has only a few counts. This sequence joins TRBV4-2 and TRBJ2-3; 11 nucleotides agree with TRBD2. The germline CDR1 and CDR2 sequences are LGHNA and YNFKEQ. V was clipped by 4 bases and J by 2 bases; unmatched bases: 5. This CDR3 comprises 16 residues. The DNA of the CDR3 is TGTGCCAGCAGCCCGGGGACTAGCGGAGTCACAGATACGCAGTATTTT. This encodes CASSPGTSGVTDTQYF.

This clonotype was recorded once. The rearrangement links TRBV7-6 to TRBJ2-1, with a tentative D call TRBD1 (6 bases). V lost 7 bases and J lost 4, with 17 bases in between. Germline lookup yields CDR1 SGHVS and CDR2 FNYEAQ. The CDR3 totals 15 residues. The CDR3 sequence: CASTTPGASYNEQFF. DNA for the CDR3: TGTGCCAGCACCACGCCAGGGGCAAGTTACAATGAGCAGTTCTTC.

This clonotype has only a few counts. V is TRBV20-1 and J is TRBJ2-4; D is possibly TRBD1 (5 bases). The DNA end is more similar to TRBJ2-7, so the J call may be wrong. CDR3 length: 13 amino acids. CDR1 is DFQATT and CDR2 is SNEGSKA in the germline V gene (reference sequence). The CDR3 nucleotides read TGCAGTGCTAGCGTGGCGACAGACTACGAGCAGTACTTC. Translation: CSASVATDYEQYF.

This clonotype was seen at least ten times. The J gene is TRBJ2-1, the V gene TRBV29-1; D is undetermined. V was cut by 4 bases and J by 7 bases, with 14 bases left in between. This CDR3 comprises 13 residues. CDR1 and CDR2 from the germline V gene are SQVTM and ANQGSEA. The CDR3 loop reads CSVAARIGNEQFF. DNA of the CDR3: TGCAGCGTTGCTGCGCGCATTGGGAATGAGCAGTTCTTC.

This clonotype occurred a few times. The chain has TRBV24-1 and TRBJ2-2; D is ambiguous. The V end lost 5 bases, the J end lost 0 bases, and 3 bases lay between the germline ends. Germline values: CDR1 KGHDR, CDR2 SFDVKD. The CDR3 contains 13 residues. CDR3: CATSGPNTGELFF. Written as DNA, the CDR3 is TGTGCCACCAGTGGGCCGAACACCGGGGAGCTGTTTTTT.